These 16 T cell receptor beta chains were all obtained from the same sample, sequenced in a study of OX40 agonist ivuxolimab in advanced cancers. Method: immunoSEQ multiplex PCR; TCRdb's copy keeps in-frame clones and lacks some. Of approximately 74,000 clones listed, approximately 90% are singletons. Sample: CD4+ or CD8+ T cells sorted from blood, taken in a trial of the OX40 agonist ivuxolimab. All receptors come from an adult with an advanced solid tumor such as melanoma, head and neck, liver or kidney cancer.

The gene calls are TRBV11-2 and TRBJ1-3; the D is unclear. The V end lost 3 bases, the J end lost 3 bases, and 3 bases lay between the germline ends. The germline V gene encodes CDR1 SGHAT and CDR2 FQNNGV. The CDR3 is 12 residues long. The CDR3 loop is CASSLIGNTIYF. In DNA form, the CDR3 reads TGTGCCAGCAGCTTGATTGGAAACACCATATATTTT.

The chain employs TRBV28 and TRBJ1-1; TRBD1 is a possible D gene (5 bases). The CDR3 is 16 amino acids. V was shortened by 10 bases and J by 5 bases, with 26 bases between the two germline ends. In germline, CDR1 is MDHEN, CDR2 SYDVKM. The CDR3 DNA reads TGTGCCACCCTTACGCATGGGGGGACTCTAAGAACTGAAGCTTTCTTT. Translation gives CATLTHGGTLRTEAFF.

The genes are TRBV6-1 and TRBJ2-7; 12 bases are a match to TRBD2. The CDR3 consists of 15 residues. The germline V gene encodes CDR1 MNHNS and CDR2 SASEGT. J was trimmed by 7 bases and V by 4 bases; bases with no gene match: 8. CDR3 sequence reads: CASSGASGRGGEQYF. The CDR3 nucleotides are TGTGCCAGCAGTGGGGCTAGCGGGAGGGGTGGGGAGCAGTACTTC.

The chain uses TRBV5-1 and TRBJ2-6; D ambiguous. The germline V gene has CDR1 SGHRS and CDR2 YFSETQ. Trimming took off 0 bases at V and 0 bases at J, with 13 bases between the two ends. This CDR3 spans 18 amino acids. DNA for the CDR3: TGCGCCAGCAGCTTGGCGCAGCCAACCCACTCTGGGGCCAACGTCCTGACTTTC. It specifies CASSLAQPTHSGANVLTF.

This clone showed up just once. This chain connects TRBV12-5 to TRBJ2-2; tentatively, D is TRBD1 or TRBD2 (5 bases each). Germline V lookup: CDR1 LGHNT, CDR2 FRNRAP. V lost 7 bases and J 3 bases, leaving 15 bases between the germline ends. This CDR3 has 15 residues. The CDR3 spells CASVTGGRDTGELFF. The CDR3 DNA sequence: TGTGCTAGTGTCACTGGGGGAAGGGACACCGGGGAGCTGTTTTTT.

This chain connects TRBV19 to TRBJ2-3, with no clear D. From germline, CDR1 is LNHDA and CDR2 SQIVND (reference sequence). CDR3 size: 15 residues. V lost 4 bases and J lost 0, with 11 bases in between. Written as DNA, the CDR3 is TGTGCCAGTAGTAGCGGCGGAATTAGCACAGATACGCAGTATTTT. This translates into CASSSGGISTDTQYF.

The rearrangement uses TRBV29-1 and TRBJ1-2, with no clear D. Trimming shortened V by 7 bases and J by 6 bases, and 15 bases separated the two germline ends. Germline V gene data show CDR1 as SQVTM and CDR2 as ANQGSEA. This CDR3 contains 12 residues. The CDR3 loop is CSAGLGFHGYTF. In DNA form, the CDR3 reads TGCAGCGCCGGCTTGGGATTCCATGGCTACACCTTC. Supplemented by reference TRBV29-1 and TRBJ1-2, the full variable domain reads SAVISQKPSRDICQRGTSLTIQCQVDSQVTMMFWYRQQPGQSLTLIATANQGSEATYESGFVIDKFPISRPNLTFSTLTVSNMSPEDSSIYLCSAGLGFHGYTFGSGTRLTVV.

The chain combines TRBV19 with TRBJ1-5, with TRBD1 as a possible D gene (6 bases). Per the germline V gene, CDR1 is LNHDA and CDR2 is SQIVND (reference sequence). With 4 bases removed from V and 4 bases from J, the gap between germline ends came to 14 bases. The CDR3 length is 15 residues. This CDR3 reads CASSKQDRGNQPQHF. DNA for the CDR3: TGTGCCAGTAGTAAGCAGGACAGAGGGAATCAGCCCCAGCATTTT.

This clone was seen once. The CDR3 bases are TGCAGCGTTGAAAGAGGAGGGTTTGGGGGCTACACCTTC. It encodes CSVERGGFGGYTF. The chain recombines TRBV29-1 with TRBJ1-2, with D hard to call. This CDR3 is built from 13 residues. V was clipped by 2 bases and J by 8 bases, with 15 bases between them. CDR1 and CDR2 (germline): SQVTM, ANQGSEA.

The CDR3 loop reads CASSSRVATGVTNTGELFF. CDR3 DNA sequence: TGCGCCAGCAGCTCGAGGGTTGCGACAGGGGTCACGAACACCGGGGAGCTGTTTTTT. The V gene is TRBV5-1, the J gene TRBJ2-2; 8 bases line up with TRBD1. J gave up 0 bases and V 3 bases, and 13 bases lay outside the gene matches. Germline V gene sequence: CDR1 SGHRS, CDR2 YFSETQ. The CDR3 sequence is 19 residues long.

The V call is TRBV6-6, the J call TRBJ1-1, with 11 bases fitting TRBD1. The CDR3 length is 14 residues. The germline V gene encodes CDR1 MNHNY and CDR2 SVGAGI (reference sequence). V trimming: 6 bases; J trimming: 2 bases; junction bases outside the gene matches: 2. The CDR3 region has the DNA TGTGCCAGCAGCCGGACAGGGGGCAACACTGAAGCTTTCTTT. Encoded protein: CASSRTGGNTEAFF.

This clone has a single count. The V and J genes are TRBV9 and TRBJ2-5; maybe TRBD2 (7 bases). Between the trimmed V and J ends, which lost 4 bases and 1 base, there was a span of 14 bases. This CDR3 contains 15 residues. Germline V CDR1 and CDR2: SGDLS, YYNGEE. In nucleotides, the CDR3 is TGTGCCAGCAGCCGAGAGGGGGGGGGCCAAGAGACCCAGTACTTC. Its protein is CASSREGGGQETQYF.

The V call is TRBV9, the J call TRBJ1-6; 7 bases are a match to TRBD1. Germline trimming cut 3 bases from V and 6 bases from J; bases unmatched to any gene: 6. Germline V CDR1 and CDR2: SGDLS, YYNGEE. The CDR3 sequence is 15 residues long. The CDR3 sequence: CASSGWTGLNSPLHF. In DNA, the CDR3 is TGTGCCAGCAGCGGATGGACAGGACTTAATTCACCCCTCCACTTT. The full variable domain, completed using reference TRBV9 and TRBJ1-6, is DSGVTQTPKHLITATGQRVTLRCSPRSGDLSVYWYQQSLDQGLQFLIQYYNGEERAKGNILERFSAQQFPDLHSELNLSSLELGDSALYFCASSGWTGLNSPLHFGNGTRLTVT.

The rearrangement joins TRBV5-1 to TRBJ2-1, with 11 bases aligning to TRBD2. The CDR3 consists of 16 residues. The V segment lost 0 bases and the J segment 4 bases; nucleotides outside the gene matches: 3. Germline V gene sequence: CDR1 SGHRS, CDR2 YFSETQ. CDR3 region: CASSLAASGGYNEQFF. The CDR3 DNA is TGCGCCAGCAGCTTGGCCGCTAGCGGGGGGTACAATGAGCAGTTCTTC.

V usage is TRBV27 and J usage is TRBJ2-5; D perhaps matches TRBD2 (6 bases). The closer fit of TRBJ2-7 to the DNA end suggests the J call may be wrong. This CDR3 contains 15 residues. Germline values: CDR1 MNHEY, CDR2 SMNVEV (reference sequence). Here the CDR3 DNA reads TGTGCCAGCAGTTCCCCGCGGGACGGGACCTACGAGCAGTACTTC. Its protein product is CASSSPRDGTYEQYF.

The V call is TRBV25-1, the J call TRBJ2-2; 13 bases agree with TRBD2. Germline CDR1 reads MGHDK; CDR2 reads SYGVNS. The CDR3 sequence is 15 residues long. With 6 bases clipped from V and 4 bases from J, the junction kept 2 bases outside the gene matches. The CDR3 region is CASRGLAGLTGELFF. CDR3 DNA sequence: TGTGCCAGCAGGGGACTAGCGGGACTCACCGGGGAGCTGTTTTTT.